A selection of T cell receptor beta chains follows, all from one sample in a study of T cells in tuberculosis. Profiling relied on immunoSEQ multiplex PCR, and the TCRdb table lists in-frame clones only, not all of them. The data contain roughly 35,000 clones, about 91% of them singletons. The specimen comprised PBMCs, sampled at tuberculosis diagnosis. These receptor sequences come from an adult with tuberculosis. Some clones in this sample may be carry-over from other donors' samples. Each CDR3 is given without its conserved first and last residue.

v_call: TRBV27; j_call: TRBJ2-7; cdr3_aa: ASSLSGGEQY
v_call: TRBV2; j_call: TRBJ2-2; cdr3_aa: ATGTQNTGELF
v_call: TRBV7-8; j_call: TRBJ1-3; cdr3_aa: ASSRNLKTGNTIY
v_call: TRBV27; j_call: TRBJ2-7; cdr3_aa: ASSLSRLMGSSYEQY
v_call: TRBV10-3; j_call: TRBJ1-5; cdr3_aa: AISMNGVLQPQH
v_call: TRBV9; j_call: TRBJ1-2; cdr3_aa: ASSVAGGIGLYT
v_call: TRBV10-3; j_call: TRBJ1-1; cdr3_aa: AISGTGDTEAF
v_call: TRBV18; j_call: TRBJ1-6; cdr3_aa: ASFTGVEDSPLH
v_call: TRBV28; j_call: TRBJ2-1; cdr3_aa: ASSSHLAGGLIGKF
v_call: TRBV7-9; j_call: TRBJ1-2; cdr3_aa: ASSINSVPGYGYT
v_call: TRBV11-1; j_call: TRBJ2-7; cdr3_aa: ASSPRTPAFERGRYEQY
v_call: TRBV18; j_call: TRBJ1-2; cdr3_aa: ASSPAQGAYGYT
v_call: TRBV4-1; j_call: TRBJ1-2; cdr3_aa: ASSQPTWDRAYSANYGYT
v_call: TRBV30; j_call: TRBJ1-2; cdr3_aa: AWRDRGSPNYGYT
v_call: TRBV5-1; j_call: TRBJ1-1; cdr3_aa: ASSYRVISTEAF
v_call: TRBV6-5; j_call: TRBJ2-7; cdr3_aa: ASSTSGRVYEQY
v_call: TRBV9; j_call: TRBJ2-6; cdr3_aa: ASSTTGAGANVLT
v_call: TRBV5-1; j_call: TRBJ1-4; cdr3_aa: ASSLGGSTNEKLF
v_call: TRBV10-2; j_call: TRBJ2-1; cdr3_aa: ASSVISGGKVEQF
v_call: TRBV7-3; j_call: TRBJ2-2; cdr3_aa: ASSQGTVGELF
v_call: TRBV15; j_call: TRBJ1-1; cdr3_aa: ATSIASQGSTEAF
v_call: TRBV27; j_call: TRBJ2-1; cdr3_aa: ASSPRRGLAGIQF
v_call: TRBV5-1; j_call: TRBJ1-1; cdr3_aa: ASSRDRAEEAAF
v_call: TRBV10-3; j_call: TRBJ2-1; cdr3_aa: AISRTGGGAGEQF
v_call: TRBV27; j_call: TRBJ1-4; cdr3_aa: ASSFGGRAEKLF
v_call: TRBV13; j_call: TRBJ2-7; cdr3_aa: ASGRSYEQY
v_call: TRBV27; j_call: TRBJ2-1; cdr3_aa: ASSSTRTVNEQF
v_call: TRBV5-1; j_call: TRBJ1-2; cdr3_aa: ASSLAVGEGYT
v_call: TRBV5-6; j_call: TRBJ2-7; cdr3_aa: ASSFSDEQY
v_call: TRBV6-1; j_call: TRBJ1-5; cdr3_aa: ASSEPTRAYSNQPQH
v_call: TRBV5-1; j_call: TRBJ1-2; cdr3_aa: ASSFVAGVPGYT
v_call: TRBV7-2; j_call: TRBJ1-2; cdr3_aa: ASSTHRVSRRGYT
v_call: TRBV9; j_call: TRBJ2-7; cdr3_aa: ASSADRGRYEQY
v_call: TRBV2; j_call: TRBJ2-7; cdr3_aa: ASSGRQGIHEQY
v_call: TRBV5-4; j_call: TRBJ2-3; cdr3_aa: ASSLEYSDTQY
v_call: TRBV19; j_call: TRBJ1-4; cdr3_aa: ASSPTGATNEKLF
v_call: TRBV4-2; j_call: TRBJ2-1; cdr3_aa: ASSRTSSGGDNEQF
v_call: TRBV6-5; j_call: TRBJ2-7; cdr3_aa: ASSYGQGGYEQY
v_call: TRBV11-2; j_call: TRBJ1-2; cdr3_aa: ASSLDGGDAYGYT
v_call: TRBV7-9; j_call: TRBJ2-1; cdr3_aa: ASSFASLAGASDEQF
v_call: TRBV5-6; j_call: TRBJ1-1; cdr3_aa: ASSYRVGVSTEAF
v_call: TRBV5-8; j_call: TRBJ1-5; cdr3_aa: ASSDRDRVFNQPQH
v_call: TRBV15; j_call: TRBJ2-7; cdr3_aa: ATSRGGNYYEQY
v_call: TRBV11-3; j_call: TRBJ2-1; cdr3_aa: ASSGTGLSNEQF
v_call: TRBV19; j_call: TRBJ2-6; cdr3_aa: ASSVTLAGAGANVLT
v_call: TRBV25-1; j_call: TRBJ1-2; cdr3_aa: ASSVRGNGYT
v_call: TRBV2; j_call: TRBJ1-2; cdr3_aa: ASNSPGQGDSYT
v_call: TRBV15; j_call: TRBJ2-3; cdr3_aa: ATSRFAGKLADTQY
v_call: TRBV19; j_call: TRBJ2-7; cdr3_aa: ASSIEGGRTEQY
v_call: TRBV27; j_call: TRBJ2-7; cdr3_aa: ASSYRQGLGRGEQY
v_call: TRBV14; j_call: TRBJ1-4; cdr3_aa: ASSQRTGLNEKLF
v_call: TRBV16; j_call: TRBJ1-1; cdr3_aa: ASSQPGGLDTEAF
v_call: TRBV14; j_call: TRBJ2-2; cdr3_aa: ASSQRDTNTGELF
v_call: TRBV27; j_call: TRBJ2-3; cdr3_aa: ASSLSSSTDTQY
v_call: TRBV6-5; j_call: TRBJ2-7; cdr3_aa: ASSYDRFYEQY
v_call: TRBV7-2; j_call: TRBJ1-5; cdr3_aa: ASSEGDYQPQH
v_call: TRBV2; j_call: TRBJ1-2; cdr3_aa: ASRTQGAGGYT
v_call: TRBV7-8; j_call: TRBJ2-1; cdr3_aa: ASSRQRTVSYNEQF